Presented here are 28 T cell receptor beta chains from one specimen sequenced in a study of T cells in Graves' hyperthyroidism and ophthalmopathy. RNA transcripts provided the source from which TCR beta CDR3 regions were amplified. The HTBI primer set served for first-round RT-PCR of the TCR CDR3. TCRdb itself ran the multiplex PCR reads through MiXCR, one entry per CDR3 protein. The table records about 590,000 distinct CDR3 sequences, roughly 14% of them present only once. Sequencing was performed on blood. The receptors were sampled from a woman aged 25-40 years with Graves' hyperthyroidism.

V and J are TRBV6-1 and TRBJ2-2; 8 bases are shared with TRBD2. V was clipped by 5 bases and J by 2 bases; unmatched bases: 4. This CDR3 spans 15 amino acids. Germline loops: CDR1 MNHNS, CDR2 SASEGT. The CDR3 sequence is CASSFAGGNTGELFF. As DNA, the CDR3 is TGTGCCAGCAGTTTCGCGGGGGGAAACACCGGGGAGCTGTTTTTT.

This clonotype was detected a few times. This chain connects TRBV5-1 to TRBJ2-2, with 15 bases aligning to TRBD2. Trimming removed 3 bases from V and 9 bases from J; junction bases left unmatched: 12. Looked up from germline, CDR1 is SGHRS and CDR2 is YFSETQ. The CDR3 contains 18 residues. This chain's CDR3 is CASSSKIGTSGRIRELFF. The CDR3 DNA is TGCGCCAGCAGCTCGAAAATAGGGACTAGCGGGAGGATCCGGGAGCTGTTTTTT. The complete variable domain, with remaining parts taken from reference TRBV5-1 and TRBJ2-2, reads KAGVTQTPRYLIKTRGQQVTLSCSPISGHRSVSWYQQTPGQGLQFLFEYFSETQRNKGNFPGRFSGRQFSNSRSEMNVSTLELGDSALYLCASSSKIGTSGRIRELFFGEGSRLTVL.

This clonotype has at least ten counts. The V gene is TRBV28, the J gene TRBJ1-2; the D is unclear. V was shortened by 5 bases and J by 7 bases, with 11 bases between the two germline ends. The CDR3 consists of 12 residues. From germline, CDR1 is MDHEN and CDR2 SYDVKM. This chain's CDR3 is CASSLQEGGYTF. CDR3 nucleotide sequence: TGTGCCAGCAGTCTTCAGGAGGGTGGCTACACCTTC.

The chain carries TRBV4-2 and TRBJ2-1, with TRBD2 identical over 12 bases. The germline V gene encodes CDR1 LGHNA and CDR2 YNFKEQ. This CDR3 is 17 amino acids long. Trimming cost V 3 bases and J 4 bases; bases outside gene matches: 7. The DNA of the CDR3 is TGTGCCAGCAGCCAGTCAGGGACTAGCGGGTATTACAATGAGCAGTTCTTC. Protein: CASSQSGTSGYYNEQFF.

This clonotype has ten or more counts. The genes are TRBV12-3 or TRBV12-4 and TRBJ1-1; 12 nucleotides match TRBD1. The CDR3 covers 14 residues. The V gene end was trimmed by 6 bases and the J gene end by 5 bases; junction bases not matched to a gene: 4. The CDR3 here is CASRGTGGLTEAFF. The CDR3 DNA reads as TGTGCCAGCAGGGGGACAGGGGGCTTAACTGAAGCTTTCTTT.

This clonotype was observed a handful of times. DNA for the CDR3: TGTGCCAGCAGCTCCTCACGCCAGGGCGTACCCTACGAGCAGTACTTC. Residues: CASSSSRQGVPYEQYF. The rearrangement joins TRBV7-9 to TRBJ2-7, with D possibly matching TRBD1 (5 bases). The germline V and J ends were trimmed by 4 bases and 2 bases, with 18 bases remaining between them. CDR1 SEHNR and CDR2 FQNEAQ come from the germline V gene (reference sequence). The CDR3 runs to 16 residues. Full variable domain (missing parts from reference TRBV7-9 and TRBJ2-7): DTGVSQNPRHKITKRGQNVTFRCDPISEHNRLYWYRQTLGQGPEFLTYFQNEAQLEKSRLLSDRFSAERPKGSFSTLEIQRTEQGDSAMYLCASSSSRQGVPYEQYFGPGTRLTVT.

This clonotype occurred a few times. The chain combines TRBV7-9 with TRBJ2-3; D uncertain. CDR3 length: 13 residues. Germline values: CDR1 SEHNR, CDR2 FQNEAQ (reference sequence). V was shortened by 5 bases and J by 7 bases, with 13 bases between the two germline ends. The CDR3 is CASSVELPNTQYF. CDR3 sequence (DNA): TGTGCCAGCAGCGTCGAACTCCCTAATACGCAGTATTTT.

This clonotype was seen many times. V and J are TRBV29-1 and TRBJ1-1; D ambiguous. V was pared by 7 bases and J by 0 bases, with 9 bases between. This CDR3 has 12 amino acids. CDR1 is SQVTM and CDR2 is ANQGSEA in the germline V gene. CDR3 nucleotide sequence: TGCAGCGGGAACGAGTTGAACACTGAAGCTTTCTTT. This codes for CSGNELNTEAFF.

This clonotype has a single count. The gene calls are TRBV9 and TRBJ2-1; possible D gene TRBD2, 5 bases. Trimming took 0 bases from V and 6 from J, leaving 10 bases between them. The germline gives CDR1 SGDLS, CDR2 YYNGEE. The CDR3 extends over 14 amino acids. CDR3 DNA sequence: TGTGCCAGCAGCGTAGGCGGCGGGCCCAATGAGCAGTTCTTC. This gives the protein CASSVGGGPNEQFF.

Ten or more counts support this clonotype. The J gene is TRBJ2-7, the V gene TRBV30; D possibly corresponds to TRBD2 (6 bases). The CDR3 consists of 13 residues. V lost 8 bases to trimming and J lost 3 bases, with 17 bases between them. Germline-derived CDR1 and CDR2 are GTSNPN and SVGIG (reference sequence). For the CDR3, the DNA is TGTGCCGCACTACTTACGGAGGGCTACGAGCAGTACTTC. This translates into CAALLTEGYEQYF. The full variable domain, its missing parts supplied by reference TRBV30 and TRBJ2-7, is SQTIHQWPATLVQPVGSPLSLECTVEGTSNPNLYWYRQAAGRGLQLLFYSVGIGQISSEVPQNLSASRPQDRQFILSSKKLLLSDSGFYLCAALLTEGYEQYFGPGTRLTVT.

This clonotype was observed a handful of times. V is TRBV27 and J is TRBJ2-3; D tentatively fits TRBD1 or TRBD2 (5 bases each). The CDR3 loop spans 15 amino acids. The V gene lost 2 bases and the J gene lost 2 bases, with 11 bases spanning the gap. CDR1 is MNHEY and CDR2 is SMNVEV in the germline V gene (reference sequence). CDR3 in amino acids: CASSLGADFTDTQYF. In nucleotides, the CDR3 is TGTGCCAGCAGTTTAGGGGCGGACTTCACAGATACGCAGTATTTT.

This clonotype was counted many times. The rearrangement links TRBV27 to TRBJ2-1; 8 bases are shared with TRBD2. The trim removed 4 bases at V and 6 bases at J, leaving 5 bases unmatched. Per the germline V gene, CDR1 is MNHEY and CDR2 is SMNVEV (reference sequence). The length of the CDR3 is 14 residues. In nucleotides, the CDR3 is TGTGCCAGCAGTTCTCGACTAGCGCTCAATGAGCAGTTCTTC. Translated: CASSSRLALNEQFF.

This clonotype was detected ten times or more. The rearrangement joins TRBV5-6 to TRBJ1-1; no clear D gene. The CDR3 consists of 16 residues. CDR1 is SGHDT and CDR2 is YYEEEE in the germline V gene. Trimming shortened V by 0 bases and J by 0 bases, and 12 bases separated the two germline ends. The CDR3 region is CASSLGAGSMNTEAFF. CDR3 bases: TGTGCCAGCAGCTTGGGGGCGGGGAGTATGAACACTGAAGCTTTCTTT.

In this sample, this clonotype turned up once. V usage is TRBV5-1 and J usage is TRBJ2-2; no definite D call. Between the trimmed V and J ends, which lost 5 bases and 0 bases, there was a span of 8 bases. The CDR3 extends over 14 amino acids. Germline CDR1 SGHRS, CDR2 YFSETQ. CDR3 protein: CASREFANTGELFF. CDR3 coding DNA: TGCGCCAGCAGGGAATTCGCGAACACCGGGGAGCTGTTTTTT.

This clonotype was detected ten times or more. V and J are TRBV5-1 and TRBJ2-3; TRBD1 matches at 8 bases. Losses at the gene ends were 0 bases for V and 14 bases for J; bases not matched to a gene: 8. Germline CDR1 SGHRS, CDR2 YFSETQ. CDR3 length: 13 residues. For the CDR3, the DNA is TGCGCCAGCAGCTTGGCCGCCGGACAGGGACCGTATTTT. Translating gives CASSLAAGQGPYF. Variable domain in full (rest from reference TRBV5-1 and TRBJ2-3): KAGVTQTPRYLIKTRGQQVTLSCSPISGHRSVSWYQQTPGQGLQFLFEYFSETQRNKGNFPGRFSGRQFSNSRSEMNVSTLELGDSALYLCASSLAAGQGPYFGPGTRLTVL.

This clonotype was seen a handful of times. This chain uses TRBV12-3 or TRBV12-4 with TRBJ2-1, with D possibly matching TRBD2 (6 bases). Trimming left V 7 bases short and J 2 bases short, with 12 bases between. The CDR3 runs 14 residues. In nucleotides, the CDR3 is TGTGCCAGCACCCTTAGCGGCCCCTACAATGAGCAGTTCTTC. The encoded protein is CASTLSGPYNEQFF.

A few counts support this clonotype. J is TRBJ2-3 and V is TRBV6-1, with TRBD2 as a possible D gene (6 bases). V was cut by 5 bases and J by 8 bases, with 14 bases left in between. The germline V gene encodes CDR1 MNHNS and CDR2 SASEGT. The CDR3 covers 13 residues. The DNA of the CDR3 is TGTGCCAGCAGTAACCCCGGGGGAGGTACGCAGTATTTT. It specifies CASSNPGGGTQYF.

The chain is built from TRBV19 and TRBJ1-2; TRBD1 might be the D (6 bases). V was shortened by 5 bases and J by 8 bases, with 18 bases between the two germline ends. Per germline, CDR1 LNHDA and CDR2 SQIVND (reference sequence). The CDR3 covers 14 residues. The CDR3 region is CASSYLRDTLGYTF. Here the CDR3 DNA reads TGTGCCAGTAGTTACCTCCGGGACACCTTAGGCTACACCTTC.

This clonotype has at least ten counts. The chain carries TRBV5-1 and TRBJ2-2; D gene uncertain. The V and J ends lost 3 bases and 0 bases respectively, with 12 bases between them. Germline assignment: CDR1 SGHRS and CDR2 YFSETQ. This CDR3 is built from 16 residues. The CDR3 DNA reads as TGCGCCAGCAGCTCGGCCGGGTATGCGAACACCGGGGAGCTGTTTTTT. Residues: CASSSAGYANTGELFF.

In this sample, this clonotype turned up many times. This chain joins TRBV5-1 and TRBJ2-1; weak D call: TRBD2 (6 bases). Per the germline V gene, CDR1 is SGHRS and CDR2 is YFSETQ. Deletions cut 0 bases from V and 9 bases from J, with 16 bases between. This CDR3 spans 15 amino acids. The CDR3 is CASSLDPGGPGEQFF. The CDR3 DNA is TGCGCCAGCAGCTTGGACCCAGGAGGGCCCGGTGAGCAGTTCTTC.

This clonotype was detected many times. This chain links TRBV7-3 with TRBJ2-7; the D gene could be TRBD1 or TRBD2 (5 bases each). Trimming stripped 4 bases from V and 6 bases from J, with 16 bases between. Germline CDR1 SGHTA, CDR2 FQGTGA. The CDR3 consists of 14 residues. This CDR3 is CASSSGPPRCEQYF. CDR3 DNA sequence: TGTGCCAGCAGCTCGGGACCGCCGCGATGCGAGCAGTACTTC. Full variable domain (remainder filled in from reference TRBV7-3 and TRBJ2-7): GAGVSQTPSNKVTEKGKYVELRCDPISGHTALYWYRQSLGQGPEFLIYFQGTGAADDSGLPNDRFFAVRPEGSVSTLKIQRTERGDSAVYLCASSSGPPRCEQYFGPGTRLTVT.

This clonotype has at least ten counts. The V call is TRBV20-1, the J call TRBJ2-7; tentative D call: TRBD2 (6 bases). CDR3 length equals 12 residues. The germline V gene has CDR1 DFQATT and CDR2 SNEGSKA (reference sequence). Trimming stripped 8 bases from V and 4 bases from J, with 15 bases between. The CDR3 region has the DNA TGCAGTCACCGGGAGCAAGTTTACGAGCAGTACTTC. Translated, it gives CSHREQVYEQYF.

There are a few counts of this clonotype. The chain couples TRBV5-1 to TRBJ1-3, with D possibly TRBD1 on 6 matching bases. V gave up 4 bases and J gave up 0 bases, with 11 bases separating them. The CDR3 covers 15 residues. Germline CDR1 and CDR2: SGHRS and YFSETQ. The DNA for the CDR3 is TGCGCCAGCAGCGGTGGACAGTCCTCTGGAAACACCATATATTTT. Its translation is CASSGGQSSGNTIYF.

Many counts were recorded for this clonotype. This chain joins TRBV19 and TRBJ1-5, with a possible D match to TRBD1 (5 bases). V lost 4 bases to trimming and J lost 2 bases, with 9 bases between them. Germline assignment: CDR1 LNHDA and CDR2 SQIVND (reference sequence). The CDR3 has 14 residues. The CDR3 nucleotides are TGTGCCAGTAGTAAGGGGCAGGGCAATCAGCCCCAGCATTTT. Translated, it gives CASSKGQGNQPQHF. The variable domain in full, completed from reference TRBV19 and TRBJ1-5, reads DGGITQSPKYLFRKEGQNVTLSCEQNLNHDAMYWYRQDPGQGLRLIYYSQIVNDFQKGDIAEGYSVSREKKESFPLTVTSAQKNPTAFYLCASSKGQGNQPQHFGDGTRLSIL.

This clonotype occurred many times. The chain combines TRBV29-1 with TRBJ2-7; D may be TRBD1 (8 bases). CDR3 length: 11 residues. V was trimmed by 7 bases and J by 7 bases, leaving 14 bases between them. The V gene's germline CDR1 is SQVTM and CDR2 ANQGSEA. CDR3 in amino acids: CSAGQGGEQYF. The CDR3 DNA is TGCAGCGCCGGACAGGGAGGGGAGCAGTACTTC.

This clonotype has ten or more counts. The V call is TRBV2, the J call TRBJ1-5; tentatively, D is TRBD1 (6 bases). The germline CDR1 and CDR2 sequences are SNHLY and FYNNEI. The CDR3 runs 14 residues. Trimming removed 2 bases from V and 4 bases from J, with 9 bases in between. The CDR3 spells CASSEWTENQPQHF. The CDR3 nucleotides read TGTGCCAGCAGTGAATGGACAGAGAATCAGCCCCAGCATTTT.

This clonotype occurred many times. Here the CDR3 DNA reads TGTGCCAGCAGCTCCGGGAAAAAGACTGAAGCTTTCTTT. Its translation: CASSSGKKTEAFF. V usage is TRBV7-3 and J usage is TRBJ1-1; no reliable D call. This CDR3 contains 13 residues. CDR1 is SGHTA and CDR2 is FQGTGA in the germline V gene. The V and J ends lost 4 bases and 5 bases respectively, with 11 bases between them.

At least ten counts were recorded for this clonotype. V and J are TRBV7-2 and TRBJ2-3; D not certain. From germline, CDR1 is SGHTA and CDR2 FQGNSA. V was pared by 1 base and J by 5 bases, with 4 bases between. The CDR3 is 12 amino acids. CDR3: CASSLVQDTQYF. DNA of the CDR3: TGTGCCAGCAGCTTAGTACAAGATACGCAGTATTTT.